These 21 T cell receptor beta chains were all obtained from the same sample, sequenced in a study of read filtering for tumor transcriptome and immune sequencing. Molecular barcoded adaptors covering alpha/delta and beta/gamma chains were used on roughly 370 ng RNA. TCRdb fed the reads into MiXCR, producing one record per CDR3 protein. The table shows approximately 140,000 distinct CDR3 sequences, with less than 15% occurring only once. Sequenced sample: a population of CD138-negative cells sorted from bone marrow. The receptor source for this set is a donor aged 40 or older with multiple myeloma.

In this sample, this clonotype turned up many times. The rearrangement joins TRBV6-1 to TRBJ2-7; unclear D gene. The V end lost 1 base, the J end lost 7 bases, and 11 bases lay between the germline ends. Germline assignment: CDR1 MNHNS and CDR2 SASEGT. CDR3 length: 13 amino acids. The CDR3 sequence: CASSEVVVREQYF. The CDR3, as DNA: TGTGCCAGCAGTGAAGTAGTTGTGAGGGAGCAGTACTTC.

Details on this clonotype: This likely stems from a read error, as it lies one base from a far larger clone. The V and J genes are TRBV12-3 or TRBV12-4 and TRBJ2-1, with a weak D call TRBD1 (6 bases). V was trimmed by 6 bases and J by 6 bases, leaving 18 bases between them. This CDR3 has 15 residues. CDR3 in amino acids: CASSPTGPLCNEQFF. DNA of the CDR3: TGTGCCAGCAGCCCGACAGGCCCCCTCTGCAATGAGCAGTTCTTC.

This clonotype was detected a few times. J is TRBJ2-2 and V is TRBV5-4, with TRBD2 matching over 14 bases. CDR1 and CDR2 (germline): SGHNT, YYREEE (reference sequence). Trimming at V came to 0 bases and at J to 6 bases, leaving 1 base not matched to a gene. CDR3 size: 16 residues. Here the CDR3 reads CASSLGGLAGAGELFF. Written as DNA, the CDR3 is TGTGCCAGCAGCTTGGGGGGACTAGCGGGAGCCGGGGAGCTGTTTTTT.

This clonotype was counted ten times or more. The chain recombines TRBV9 with TRBJ1-2, with D uncertain. CDR1 and CDR2 from the germline V gene are SGDLS and YYNGEE. This CDR3 has 14 amino acids. Trimming stripped 0 bases from V and 5 bases from J, with 11 bases between. The CDR3 nucleotides are TGTGCCAGCAGCGTAGGGGAGACGTCTTATGGCTACACCTTC. The encoded protein is CASSVGETSYGYTF.

This clonotype was seen repeatedly, ten times or more. This CDR3 reads CSVCLGGPYEQYF. In DNA form, the CDR3 reads TGCAGCGTTTGCCTCGGGGGGCCCTACGAGCAGTACTTC. The V gene is TRBV29-1, the J gene TRBJ2-7, with D perhaps matching TRBD2 (7 bases). Trimming took 5 bases from V and 2 from J, leaving 13 bases between them. Germline CDR1 SQVTM, CDR2 ANQGSEA. CDR3 length: 13 residues.

Remarks on this clonotype: A much larger clone lies one base from this, so it may be a read error. The chain has TRBV30 and TRBJ1-1, with 11 nucleotides matching TRBD1. The germline gives CDR1 GTSNPN, CDR2 SVGIG (reference sequence). The CDR3 has 15 amino acids. This CDR3 reads CAWSGLRTGGHEASF. The CDR3 DNA reads as TGTGCCTGGAGTGGTCTCCGGACAGGGGGCCATGAAGCTTCCTTT.

In this sample, this clonotype turned up many times. The V call is TRBV5-1, the J call TRBJ2-1, with 10 positions matching TRBD1. The trim removed 4 bases at V and 9 bases at J, leaving 22 bases unmatched. The CDR3 length is 19 residues. Germline-derived CDR1 and CDR2 are SGHRS and YFSETQ. CDR3 in amino acids: CASSPRDRGFEGRHREQFF. As DNA, the CDR3 is TGCGCCAGCAGCCCGAGGGACAGGGGATTCGAGGGACGGCACCGTGAGCAGTTCTTC.

A note on this clonotype: This could be a read error, since a much larger clone is one nucleotide away. The CDR3 nucleotides read TGTGCCAGCAGATTCAGGGAGCTGTTTTTT. Its protein product is CASRFRELFF. The genes are TRBV7-9 and TRBJ2-2, with no clear D. Trimming cost V 6 bases and J 9 bases, with 5 bases left between them. Germline values: CDR1 SEHNR, CDR2 FQNEAQ (reference sequence). The CDR3 covers 10 residues.

This clonotype was detected ten times or more. The V gene is TRBV4-3, the J gene TRBJ2-3, with TRBD2 matching over 9 bases. The J segment lost 4 bases and the V segment lost 0 bases, leaving 5 bases of the junction unmatched. The CDR3 has 16 amino acids. Germline V gives CDR1 LGHNA, CDR2 YSLEER. CDR3 loop: CASSQEGGRASDTQYF. The CDR3 DNA is TGCGCCAGCAGCCAAGAAGGCGGGAGGGCTTCAGATACGCAGTATTTT.

Points on this clonotype: Relative to the germline gene, one junction end is altered; a read error may explain this. The chain employs TRBV2 and TRBJ2-1; no clear D gene. Germline V CDR1 and CDR2: SNHLY, FYNNEI. The CDR3 has 17 amino acids. In DNA, the CDR3 is TGTGCCAGCAGTGAATGGCCTTCCCGGAGCTCCTACAGTGAGCAGTTCTTC. The encoded protein is CASSEWPSRSSYSEQFF.

This clonotype was seen more than once but under ten times. This chain uses TRBV2 with TRBJ2-5; maybe TRBD1 (9 bases). CDR1 and CDR2 (germline): SNHLY, FYNNEI. The CDR3 consists of 17 residues. Trimming took 11 bases from V and 0 from J, leaving 25 bases between them. CDR3 amino acids: CAGTLSGGTGNQETQYF. CDR3 nucleotides: TGTGCCGGCACCCTTTCGGGGGGGACAGGGAACCAAGAGACCCAGTACTTC.

This clonotype was observed at least ten times. V usage is TRBV20-1 and J usage is TRBJ2-1; 9 nucleotides line up with TRBD1. The CDR3 covers 14 residues. V shed 5 bases, J shed 2 bases, and the junction held 4 bases outside the gene matches. Germline V gene lookup returns CDR1 DFQATT and CDR2 SNEGSKA (reference sequence). CDR3 coding DNA: TGCAGTGCTTTCCGGGACAGGGCCTACAATGAGCAGTTCTTC. Protein product: CSAFRDRAYNEQFF.

There are many counts of this clonotype. This CDR3 reads CASSPAPGGSYEQYF. The CDR3 coding sequence is TGTGCCAGTAGTCCAGCCCCCGGGGGCTCCTACGAGCAGTACTTC. V usage is TRBV19 and J usage is TRBJ2-7; a possible D gene is TRBD2 (6 bases). The germline V gene has CDR1 LNHDA and CDR2 SQIVND (reference sequence). The V gene lost 5 bases and the J gene lost 0 bases, with 14 bases spanning the gap. The CDR3 has 15 residues.

This clonotype has a count of ten or more. This chain uses TRBV4-2 with TRBJ1-6; D is uncertain. V shed 4 bases and J shed 10 bases, with 11 bases lying between them. From germline, CDR1 is LGHNA and CDR2 YNFKEQ. The CDR3 is 13 residues long. This CDR3 is CASSRLGESPLHF. CDR3 coding DNA: TGTGCCAGCAGCCGCCTGGGAGAGTCACCCCTCCACTTT.

This clonotype was seen at least ten times. V and J are TRBV5-1 and TRBJ1-3; no clear D. Per the germline V gene, CDR1 is SGHRS and CDR2 is YFSETQ. V was clipped by 3 bases and J by 0 bases, with 7 bases between them. The CDR3 runs 14 residues. The chain's CDR3 is CASSSGNSGNTIYF. DNA of the CDR3: TGCGCCAGCAGCTCCGGAAACTCTGGAAACACCATATATTTT.

This clonotype was detected ten times or more. J is TRBJ2-1 and V is TRBV19; 11 bases match TRBD2. The V and J ends lost 0 bases and 5 bases, in that order; junction bases with no gene match: 6. The CDR3 loop spans 17 amino acids. Germline V gives CDR1 LNHDA, CDR2 SQIVND (reference sequence). The CDR3 spells CASSIDPGGLADNEQFF. The DNA for the CDR3 is TGTGCCAGTAGTATAGATCCGGGGGGACTAGCGGACAATGAGCAGTTCTTC. Full variable domain (outside the CDR3, taken from reference TRBV19 and TRBJ2-1): DGGITQSPKYLFRKEGQNVTLSCEQNLNHDAMYWYRQDPGQGLRLIYYSQIVNDFQKGDIAEGYSVSREKKESFPLTVTSAQKNPTAFYLCASSIDPGGLADNEQFFGPGTRLTVL.

For this clonotype: This probably arose from a read error, given a far larger clone one base away. Written as DNA, the CDR3 is TGTGCCAGCAGCTTAGGGGGGCCATACAATGAGCAGTACTTC. This sequence encodes CASSLGGPYNEQYF. This chain joins TRBV7-8 and TRBJ2-7; possible D gene TRBD1, 6 bases. CDR3 length equals 14 residues. In germline, CDR1 is SGHVS, CDR2 FQNEAQ. V lost 1 base and J lost 7, with 14 bases in between.

This clonotype occurred many times. The chain couples TRBV20-1 to TRBJ1-5; possibly TRBD1 for D (5 bases). This CDR3 has 12 residues. Trimming pared 6 bases from V and 4 bases from J, leaving 10 bases between. The germline V gene has CDR1 DFQATT and CDR2 SNEGSKA (reference sequence). CDR3 in DNA: TGCAGTGCGGGGGACTTAAATCAGCCCCAGCATTTT. It yields the protein CSAGDLNQPQHF.

The table lists this clonotype with many counts. The chain combines TRBV5-1 with TRBJ2-6; 7 bases line up with TRBD1. Germline trimming cut 2 bases from V and 0 bases from J; bases unmatched to any gene: 5. CDR3 size: 17 residues. Germline lookup yields CDR1 SGHRS and CDR2 YFSETQ. CDR3 bases: TGCGCCAGCAGCTTAAGGACAGGATCCTCTGGGGCCAACGTCCTGACTTTC. Encoded protein: CASSLRTGSSGANVLTF.

Many counts were recorded for this clonotype. This chain connects TRBV3-1 to TRBJ2-1; D is undetermined. This CDR3 has 15 residues. Germline V gene data show CDR1 as LGHDT and CDR2 as YNNKEL (reference sequence). Deletions cut 0 bases from V and 5 bases from J, with 11 bases between. This CDR3 reads CASSQERGTHNEQFF. In nucleotides, the CDR3 is TGTGCCAGCAGCCAAGAACGCGGAACCCACAATGAGCAGTTCTTC.

This clonotype has at least ten counts. J is TRBJ2-7 and V is TRBV5-1, with 13 bases matching TRBD2. CDR3 length: 16 amino acids. Germline V gene lookup returns CDR1 SGHRS and CDR2 YFSETQ. V dropped 4 bases and J dropped 2; count of bases not matched to a gene: 6. The CDR3 region is CASSITGTSGTYEQYF. The CDR3 nucleotides read TGCGCCAGCAGCATTACCGGGACTAGCGGGACCTACGAGCAGTACTTC.